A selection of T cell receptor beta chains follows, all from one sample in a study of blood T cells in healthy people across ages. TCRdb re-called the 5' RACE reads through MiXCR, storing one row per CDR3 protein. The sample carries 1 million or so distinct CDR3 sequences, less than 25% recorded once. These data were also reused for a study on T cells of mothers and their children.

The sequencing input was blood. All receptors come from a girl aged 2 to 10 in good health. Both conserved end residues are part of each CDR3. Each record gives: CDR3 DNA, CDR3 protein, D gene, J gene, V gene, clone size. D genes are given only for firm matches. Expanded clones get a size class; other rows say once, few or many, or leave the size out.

CDR3nt: TGCAGTGCACCGGGAGGGCAGAGGTCCAATGAGCAGTTCTTC
CDR3aa: CSAPGGQRSNEQFF
d_gene: TRBD2
j_gene: TRBJ2-1
v_gene: TRBV20-1
abundance: -

CDR3nt: TGTGCCAGCAGCGTAGATGGTAGCGGGGACGAGCAGTACTTC
CDR3aa: CASSVDGSGDEQYF
d_gene: TRBD2
j_gene: TRBJ2-7
v_gene: TRBV9
abundance: few

CDR3nt: TGTGCCACCAGACCCCGACTAGCGGGAGGAGGTGAGCAGTTCTTC
CDR3aa: CATRPRLAGGGEQFF
d_gene: TRBD2
j_gene: TRBJ2-1
v_gene: TRBV24-1
abundance: few

CDR3nt: TGCAGCGGAGGGACAGGGTCGTTCACTGAAGCTTTCTTT
CDR3aa: CSGGTGSFTEAFF
d_gene: TRBD1
j_gene: TRBJ1-1
v_gene: TRBV29-1
abundance: -

CDR3nt: TGTGCCGGCAGTACAAGCCGCCTGGCTTTCTTT
CDR3aa: CAGSTSRLAFF
d_gene: -
j_gene: TRBJ1-1
v_gene: TRBV12-3/TRBV12-4
abundance: few

CDR3nt: TGTGCCAGCAGCTACCGAGTGGGGGGGCGCGCGGAGACCCAGTACTTC
CDR3aa: CASSYRVGGRAETQYF
d_gene: -
j_gene: TRBJ2-5
v_gene: TRBV7-2
abundance: few

CDR3nt: TGCAGCGTTGGTCCAGGGTTGGGAGGCTACACCTTC
CDR3aa: CSVGPGLGGYTF
d_gene: -
j_gene: TRBJ1-2
v_gene: TRBV29-1
abundance: few

CDR3nt: TGCAGCGTTGAAGGGAGGGCAGCAGATACGCAGTATTTT
CDR3aa: CSVEGRAADTQYF
d_gene: -
j_gene: TRBJ2-3
v_gene: TRBV29-1
abundance: -

CDR3nt: TGCGCCAGCAGCCTACGGAGTGCAGATACGCAGTATTTT
CDR3aa: CASSLRSADTQYF
d_gene: -
j_gene: TRBJ2-3
v_gene: TRBV5-1
abundance: few

CDR3nt: TGTGCCAGCACAATGGGCCTTCTACCCCACGAGCAGTACTTC
CDR3aa: CASTMGLLPHEQYF
d_gene: -
j_gene: TRBJ2-7
v_gene: TRBV6-6
abundance: -

CDR3nt: TGCGCTAGCAGCTTGGGGCTTACTCACCTTGGCTACACCTTC
CDR3aa: CASSLGLTHLGYTF
d_gene: -
j_gene: TRBJ1-2
v_gene: TRBV5-1
abundance: -

CDR3nt: TGTGCCAGCAGTACACTAGCGGGAGCCTACGAGCAGTACTTC
CDR3aa: CASSTLAGAYEQYF
d_gene: TRBD2
j_gene: TRBJ2-7
v_gene: TRBV6-5
abundance: many

CDR3nt: TGTGCCAGCAACGAATTGACTAGCGGGGTGCCCGAAGAGACCCAGTACTTC
CDR3aa: CASNELTSGVPEETQYF
d_gene: TRBD2
j_gene: TRBJ2-5
v_gene: TRBV5-6
abundance: few

CDR3nt: TGTGCCAGCAGCTTATGGGGGGCTAGCCGGTTCGATACGCAGTATTTT
CDR3aa: CASSLWGASRFDTQYF
d_gene: -
j_gene: TRBJ2-3
v_gene: TRBV7-9
abundance: few

CDR3nt: TGCGCCACCACGGGGGATCCTACGAACACTGAAGCTTTCTTT
CDR3aa: CATTGDPTNTEAFF
d_gene: -
j_gene: TRBJ1-1
v_gene: TRBV5-1
abundance: few

CDR3nt: TGCAGCGTTGACGGGGGAGCAAACAATGAGCAGTTCTTC
CDR3aa: CSVDGGANNEQFF
d_gene: -
j_gene: TRBJ2-1
v_gene: TRBV29-1
abundance: few

CDR3nt: TGCGCCAGCAGCCTAGGCCTCACCCCCACAGATACGCAGTATTTT
CDR3aa: CASSLGLTPTDTQYF
d_gene: -
j_gene: TRBJ2-3
v_gene: TRBV4-1
abundance: -

CDR3nt: TGTGCCAGCAGCCAGATGGGGGTGGAGGCTTTCTTT
CDR3aa: CASSQMGVEAFF
d_gene: -
j_gene: TRBJ1-1
v_gene: TRBV3-1
abundance: -

CDR3nt: TGTGCCACCAGCAGAGGGGGGGGCCAGCCCCAGCATTTT
CDR3aa: CATSRGGGQPQHF
d_gene: -
j_gene: TRBJ1-5
v_gene: TRBV15
abundance: -

CDR3nt: TGTGCCAGCAGACATTCTTACGAGCAGTACTTC
CDR3aa: CASRHSYEQYF
d_gene: -
j_gene: TRBJ2-7
v_gene: TRBV28
abundance: -

CDR3nt: TGCAGTGCTAGAGTCCAGGGTAGAACCTTCCAAGAGACCCAGTACTTC
CDR3aa: CSARVQGRTFQETQYF
d_gene: -
j_gene: TRBJ2-5
v_gene: TRBV20-1
abundance: -

CDR3nt: TGTGCCAGCAGCCGGCCGGCGAACACTGAAGCTTTCTTT
CDR3aa: CASSRPANTEAFF
d_gene: -
j_gene: TRBJ1-1
v_gene: TRBV7-9
abundance: few

CDR3nt: TGTGCCAGCACGGACAGGGGTAAAGAGACCCAGTACTTC
CDR3aa: CASTDRGKETQYF
d_gene: TRBD1
j_gene: TRBJ2-5
v_gene: TRBV12-3/TRBV12-4
abundance: -

CDR3nt: TGTGCCAGCAGTGGGTGGACGGAGAACACTGAAGCTTTCTTT
CDR3aa: CASSGWTENTEAFF
d_gene: -
j_gene: TRBJ1-1
v_gene: TRBV12-3/TRBV12-4
abundance: few

CDR3nt: TGCGCCAGCACCCAGACTGGAGATACGCAGTATTTT
CDR3aa: CASTQTGDTQYF
d_gene: -
j_gene: TRBJ2-3
v_gene: TRBV5-1
abundance: -

CDR3nt: TGTGCCAGCAAAGACAGTTTACAAGAGACCCAGTACTTC
CDR3aa: CASKDSLQETQYF
d_gene: -
j_gene: TRBJ2-5
v_gene: TRBV12-3/TRBV12-4
abundance: few

CDR3nt: TGTGCCAGCAGCTTAGTATGGGGGGGGAGCTCCTACGAGCAGTACTTC
CDR3aa: CASSLVWGGSSYEQYF
d_gene: TRBD2
j_gene: TRBJ2-7
v_gene: TRBV7-8
abundance: -

CDR3nt: TGCGCCAGCAGCCAAGGATCCTCAGGGTACCCTGACTATGGCTACACCTTC
CDR3aa: CASSQGSSGYPDYGYTF
d_gene: -
j_gene: TRBJ1-2
v_gene: TRBV4-3
abundance: few

CDR3nt: TGTGCCAGCAGTTTCCCGGAGTTATGGGAGACCCAGTACTTC
CDR3aa: CASSFPELWETQYF
d_gene: -
j_gene: TRBJ2-5
v_gene: TRBV7-2
abundance: -

CDR3nt: TGTGCCATCAGTTCGGGCCCTTTTTACGAGCAGTACTTC
CDR3aa: CAISSGPFYEQYF
d_gene: -
j_gene: TRBJ2-7
v_gene: TRBV10-3
abundance: -

CDR3nt: TGTGCCAGCAGCCCCCCCCCTTGGGGGGAACTGTACTTC
CDR3aa: CASSPPPWGELYF
d_gene: -
j_gene: TRBJ2-7
v_gene: TRBV7-9
abundance: few

CDR3nt: TGTGCCAGCAGTTTATCGGGAGGGCCCAGGGAGCAGTACTTC
CDR3aa: CASSLSGGPREQYF
d_gene: TRBD2
j_gene: TRBJ2-5
v_gene: TRBV28
abundance: -

CDR3nt: TGTGCCAGCAGCCACCAGCCCGGGGTCCTCTATGGCTACACCTTC
CDR3aa: CASSHQPGVLYGYTF
d_gene: -
j_gene: TRBJ1-2
v_gene: TRBV7-2
abundance: -

CDR3nt: TGTGCCAGCAGCTTTAGCGGGGTCGATTCAGATACGCAGTATTTT
CDR3aa: CASSFSGVDSDTQYF
d_gene: TRBD2
j_gene: TRBJ2-3
v_gene: TRBV7-2
abundance: -

CDR3nt: TGTGCCAGCAGTCGGACAGTGAACACTGAAGCTTTCTTT
CDR3aa: CASSRTVNTEAFF
d_gene: -
j_gene: TRBJ1-1
v_gene: TRBV12-3/TRBV12-4
abundance: many

CDR3nt: TGCGCCAGCAGCCAACCAACCAGCGGGAGGGCCGCCTACGAGCAGTACTTC
CDR3aa: CASSQPTSGRAAYEQYF
d_gene: TRBD2
j_gene: TRBJ2-7
v_gene: TRBV4-1
abundance: few

CDR3nt: TGCGCCAGCAGCCAGGTGCCGGGACTAGCGGTCTTGAATGAGCAGTTCTTC
CDR3aa: CASSQVPGLAVLNEQFF
d_gene: TRBD2
j_gene: TRBJ2-1
v_gene: TRBV4-1
abundance: few

CDR3nt: TGTGCCACCAGTGATTTCCCGCTCCGGGACAGACAAGAGACCCAGTACTTC
CDR3aa: CATSDFPLRDRQETQYF
d_gene: TRBD1
j_gene: TRBJ2-5
v_gene: TRBV24-1
abundance: -

CDR3nt: TGTGCCAGCAGTCCTACAGGGAGTGGTCAGCCCCAGCATTTT
CDR3aa: CASSPTGSGQPQHF
d_gene: -
j_gene: TRBJ1-5
v_gene: TRBV28
abundance: few

CDR3nt: TGTGCCAGCAGCTTAGTGGGTGCCGATGAGCAGTTCTTC
CDR3aa: CASSLVGADEQFF
d_gene: -
j_gene: TRBJ2-1
v_gene: TRBV11-2
abundance: -

CDR3nt: TGTGCCAGCAGTTTACTGCCGACAGGGATGTACACTGAAGCTTTCTTT
CDR3aa: CASSLLPTGMYTEAFF
d_gene: TRBD1
j_gene: TRBJ1-1
v_gene: TRBV12-3/TRBV12-4
abundance: -

CDR3nt: TGCAGCGTTGAGCGGCGACTATCGAAACTTGAGCAGTTCTTC
CDR3aa: CSVERRLSKLEQFF
d_gene: -
j_gene: TRBJ2-1
v_gene: TRBV29-1
abundance: -

CDR3nt: TGTGCCAGCAGTGAAGAGTCTGATCAGCCCCAGCATTTT
CDR3aa: CASSEESDQPQHF
d_gene: -
j_gene: TRBJ1-5
v_gene: TRBV2
abundance: -

CDR3nt: TGTGCCAGCAGCTTAGTTCCGAATGGAGGAGCTACCTACGAGCAGTACTTC
CDR3aa: CASSLVPNGGATYEQYF
d_gene: -
j_gene: TRBJ2-7
v_gene: TRBV7-9
abundance: few

CDR3nt: TGCAGCGTCCTCTTCGACAGTAATGAGCAGTTCTTC
CDR3aa: CSVLFDSNEQFF
d_gene: -
j_gene: TRBJ2-1
v_gene: TRBV29-1
abundance: -

CDR3nt: TGTGCCAGCAGCTTATATTCGGTTGGCTCCTACGAGCAGTACTTC
CDR3aa: CASSLYSVGSYEQYF
d_gene: -
j_gene: TRBJ2-7
v_gene: TRBV7-8
abundance: -

CDR3nt: TGTGCCAGCAGTGACTCGACGTCGGGGGGCTACACCTTC
CDR3aa: CASSDSTSGGYTF
d_gene: -
j_gene: TRBJ1-2
v_gene: TRBV6-4
abundance: few

CDR3nt: TGCAGTGCTAGAGATCGACCTAACTCTGGAAACACCATATATTTT
CDR3aa: CSARDRPNSGNTIYF
d_gene: -
j_gene: TRBJ1-3
v_gene: TRBV20-1
abundance: few

CDR3nt: TGTGCCACCAGTGATCCGACGGGACTAGCTCCCTACAATGAGCAGTTCTTC
CDR3aa: CATSDPTGLAPYNEQFF
d_gene: TRBD2
j_gene: TRBJ2-1
v_gene: TRBV24-1
abundance: -

CDR3nt: TGCAGCGTTTTCTGGGGAGAGACCCAGTACTTC
CDR3aa: CSVFWGETQYF
d_gene: -
j_gene: TRBJ2-5
v_gene: TRBV29-1
abundance: -

CDR3nt: TGTGCCAGCAGCTCAGGGGGAGGAATCCACGAGCAGTACTTC
CDR3aa: CASSSGGGIHEQYF
d_gene: -
j_gene: TRBJ2-7
v_gene: TRBV5-5
abundance: -

CDR3nt: TGTGCCAGCAGCCAAGATCAAAGGAACACTGAAGCTTTCTTT
CDR3aa: CASSQDQRNTEAFF
d_gene: -
j_gene: TRBJ1-1
v_gene: TRBV14
abundance: few

CDR3nt: TGTGCCACCAGCAGAGTTCAGGGAAACACCGGGGAGCTGTTTTTT
CDR3aa: CATSRVQGNTGELFF
d_gene: -
j_gene: TRBJ2-2
v_gene: TRBV15
abundance: -

CDR3nt: TGCAGTGCTAGAGATACGGGCAATGAGCAGTTCTTC
CDR3aa: CSARDTGNEQFF
d_gene: -
j_gene: TRBJ2-1
v_gene: TRBV20-1
abundance: -

CDR3nt: TGTGCCATCACGGTTGAGTCGGGCGAGCAGTACTTC
CDR3aa: CAITVESGEQYF
d_gene: -
j_gene: TRBJ2-7
v_gene: TRBV10-3
abundance: -

CDR3nt: TGTGCCAGCAGCCAAGATTATGTCGGGGGCCCTCAAGAGACCCAGTACTTC
CDR3aa: CASSQDYVGGPQETQYF
d_gene: -
j_gene: TRBJ2-5
v_gene: TRBV3-1
abundance: few

CDR3nt: TGCAGCGTTGAGCTAAGCGGGGGGTCTTCCAATGAGCAGTTCTTC
CDR3aa: CSVELSGGSSNEQFF
d_gene: TRBD2
j_gene: TRBJ2-1
v_gene: TRBV29-1
abundance: few